A selection of T cell receptor beta chains follows, all from one sample in a study of regulatory T cells in long-lasting Graves disease. Each CDR3 protein is one row after TCRdb ran MiXCR on the multiplex PCR reads. The data show roughly 260,000 distinct CDR3 sequences, more than 15% seen once. These data also featured in a second study, about T cells in Graves' hyperthyroidism and ophthalmopathy.

Sample: peripheral blood mononuclear cells (PBMCs), taken at new diagnosis, from a patient treated with antithyroid drugs. These receptors originate from a woman aged 30 to 39 with Graves disease. The CDR3 runs from the conserved cysteine through the conserved F or W. Fields, in order: CDR3 length, J gene, V gene, clone size, D gene, CDR3 DNA, CDR3 protein. The D gene is left open where the match is weak. Size values are once, few and many counts, or a class for expanded clones, and some rows have none.

15,TRBJ1-1,TRBV10-3,many,.,TGTGCCATCAGTGAGGGGGCGGGGGGTAGTAGTGAAGCTTTCTTT,CAISEGAGGSSEAFF
12,TRBJ2-4,TRBV6-1,.,.,TGTGCCAGCGCGGTCGGTGGCAACATTCAGTACTTC,CASAVGGNIQYF
15,TRBJ2-7,TRBV2,many,TRBD2,TGTGCCAGCAGGATCATTACGGGGGGGCCGTTCGAGCAGTACTTC,CASRIITGGPFEQYF
13,TRBJ1-6,TRBV12-3/TRBV12-4,many,.,TGTGCCAGCAGCCCGTCCAGTAATTCACCCCTCCACTTT,CASSPSSNSPLHF
14,TRBJ2-5,TRBV2,.,TRBD1,TGTGCCAGCAGTTCCGACAGGGGGAGAGAGACCCAGTACTTC,CASSSDRGRETQYF
14,TRBJ2-5,TRBV9,many,TRBD2,TGTGCCAGCAGCGTAGAGACTAGCGGAGAGACCCAGTACTTC,CASSVETSGETQYF
14,TRBJ2-7,TRBV20-1,.,TRBD2,TGCAGTGCGGTCGGGACTAGCGGGGTCCACGAGCAGTACTTC,CSAVGTSGVHEQYF
16,TRBJ1-1,TRBV7-9,many,.,TGTGCCAGCAGCCGCTTCGGGGGCAGCTCGAACACTGAAGCTTTCTTT,CASSRFGGSSNTEAFF
18,TRBJ1-6,TRBV19,many,.,TGTGCCAGTAGTAGTTCTCACCCACCAAGACAGGATAATTCACCCCTCCACTTT,CASSSSHPPRQDNSPLHF
15,TRBJ1-1,TRBV20-1,.,TRBD1,TGCAGTGCTAGGCTCGGGACAGGGTTTGAAACTGAAGCTTTCTTT,CSARLGTGFETEAFF
14,TRBJ2-3,TRBV12-3/TRBV12-4,many,.,TGTGCCAGCAGTCTAGGGACTCCCCCGGATACGCAGTATTTT,CASSLGTPPDTQYF
14,TRBJ1-4,TRBV5-5,.,TRBD1,TGTGCCAGCTTCGCACAGGGGGGGGATGAAAAACTGTTTTTT,CASFAQGGDEKLFF
12,TRBJ1-5,TRBV20-1,many,TRBD1,TGCAGTGCCAACAGGGGCGAACAGCCCCAGCATTTT,CSANRGEQPQHF
13,TRBJ2-7,TRBV2,.,.,TGTGCCAGCAGTGAGGAGAACCATTACGAGCAGTACTTC,CASSEENHYEQYF
14,TRBJ2-1,TRBV5-1,many,TRBD1,TGCGCCAGCAGCCCGACAGGGGCCACGAATGAGCAGTTCTTC,CASSPTGATNEQFF
11,TRBJ1-2,TRBV29-1,many,.,TGCAGCGTTGGTAAGGCCTATGGCTACACCTTC,CSVGKAYGYTF
13,TRBJ1-2,TRBV6-1,many,.,TGTGCCAGCAGTCTCCCGGGGGCCTATGGCTACACCTTC,CASSLPGAYGYTF
17,TRBJ2-3,TRBV20-1,.,TRBD2,TGCAGTGCTAGAGATTTTGGAGCGGGGGTGGGCACAGATACGCAGTATTTT,CSARDFGAGVGTDTQYF